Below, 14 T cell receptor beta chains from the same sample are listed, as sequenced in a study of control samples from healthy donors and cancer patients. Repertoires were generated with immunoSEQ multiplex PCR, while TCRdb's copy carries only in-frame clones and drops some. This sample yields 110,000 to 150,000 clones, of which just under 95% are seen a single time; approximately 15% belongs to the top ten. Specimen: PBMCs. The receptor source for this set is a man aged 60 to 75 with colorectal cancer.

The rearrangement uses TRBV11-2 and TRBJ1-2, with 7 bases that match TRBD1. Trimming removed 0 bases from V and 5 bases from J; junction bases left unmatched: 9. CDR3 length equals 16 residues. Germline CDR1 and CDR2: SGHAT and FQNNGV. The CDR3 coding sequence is TGTGCCAGCAGCTTAGATCATACAGGGGTGAATTATGGCTACACCTTC. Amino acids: CASSLDHTGVNYGYTF.

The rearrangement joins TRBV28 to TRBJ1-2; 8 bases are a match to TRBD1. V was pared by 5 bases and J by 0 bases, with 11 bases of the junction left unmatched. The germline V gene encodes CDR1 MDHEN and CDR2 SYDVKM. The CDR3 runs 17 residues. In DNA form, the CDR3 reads TGTGCCAGCAGTCCCGGACAGGGTGCCATACCTAACTATGGCTACACCTTC. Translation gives CASSPGQGAIPNYGYTF.

Written as DNA, the CDR3 is TGTGCCAGCAGCCAGAACGGGGGGGCGGTAGCAGAGACCCAGTACTTC. Translated, it gives CASSQNGGAVAETQYF. The gene calls are TRBV4-2 and TRBJ2-5, with 8 bases identical to TRBD2. The CDR3 is 16 residues long. The V gene's germline CDR1 is LGHNA and CDR2 YNFKEQ. V lost 3 bases, J lost 4 bases, and 10 bases stayed unmatched.

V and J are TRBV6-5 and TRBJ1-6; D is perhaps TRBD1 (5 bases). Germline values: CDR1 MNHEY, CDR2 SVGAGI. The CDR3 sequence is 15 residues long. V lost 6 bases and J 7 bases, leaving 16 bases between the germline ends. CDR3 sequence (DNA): TGTGCCAGCAGCCCAGCAGGGCCCACGAATTCACCCCTCCACTTT. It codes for CASSPAGPTNSPLHF.

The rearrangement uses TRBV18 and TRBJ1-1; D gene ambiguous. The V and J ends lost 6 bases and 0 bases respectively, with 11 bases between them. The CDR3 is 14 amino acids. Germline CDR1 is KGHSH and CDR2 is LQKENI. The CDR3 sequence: CASSLGQLNTEAFF. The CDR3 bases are TGTGCCAGCTCTCTAGGGCAGCTGAACACTGAAGCTTTCTTT.

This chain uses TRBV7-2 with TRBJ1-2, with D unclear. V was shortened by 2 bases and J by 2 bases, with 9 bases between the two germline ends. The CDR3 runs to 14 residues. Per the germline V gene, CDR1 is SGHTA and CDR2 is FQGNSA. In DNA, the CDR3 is TGTGCCAGCAGCTTATTTGTAGGGAACTATGGCTACACCTTC. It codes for CASSLFVGNYGYTF.

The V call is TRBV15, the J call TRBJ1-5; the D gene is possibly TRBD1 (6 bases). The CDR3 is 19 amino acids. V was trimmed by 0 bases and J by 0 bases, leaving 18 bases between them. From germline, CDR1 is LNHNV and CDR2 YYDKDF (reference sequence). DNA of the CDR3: TGTGCCACCAGCAGAGATGGGAGGGGGTCTGGCCTTAGCAATCAGCCCCAGCATTTT. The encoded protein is CATSRDGRGSGLSNQPQHF.

CDR3 coding DNA: TGTGCCAGTAGTATCAGGGCTCGGACCGGGGAGCTGTTTTTT. Residues: CASSIRARTGELFF. The chain couples TRBV19 to TRBJ2-2, with D possibly being TRBD1 (5 bases). Germline values: CDR1 LNHDA, CDR2 SQIVND (reference sequence). V was trimmed by 3 bases and J by 5 bases, leaving 10 bases between them. The CDR3 contains 14 residues.

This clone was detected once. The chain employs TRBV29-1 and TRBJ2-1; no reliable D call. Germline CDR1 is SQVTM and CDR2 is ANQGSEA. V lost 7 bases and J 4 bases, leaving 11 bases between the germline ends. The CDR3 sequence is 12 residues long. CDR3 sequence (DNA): TGCAGCGCTGTGGCCCGGTACAATGAGCAGTTCTTC. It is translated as CSAVARYNEQFF.

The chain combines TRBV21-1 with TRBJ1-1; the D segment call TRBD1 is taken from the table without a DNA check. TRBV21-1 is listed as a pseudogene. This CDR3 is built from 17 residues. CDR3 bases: TGTGCCAGCAGCAAAATGGGGATAGGGCAGGGGGGCACTGAAGCTTTCTTT. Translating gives CASSKMGIGQGGTEAFF.

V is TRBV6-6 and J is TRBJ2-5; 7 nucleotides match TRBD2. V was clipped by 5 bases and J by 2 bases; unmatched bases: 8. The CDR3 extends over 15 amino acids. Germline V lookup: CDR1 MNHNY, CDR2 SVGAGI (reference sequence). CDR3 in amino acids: CASSHTGGSQETQYF. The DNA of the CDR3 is TGTGCCAGCAGTCACACCGGGGGGTCACAAGAGACCCAGTACTTC.

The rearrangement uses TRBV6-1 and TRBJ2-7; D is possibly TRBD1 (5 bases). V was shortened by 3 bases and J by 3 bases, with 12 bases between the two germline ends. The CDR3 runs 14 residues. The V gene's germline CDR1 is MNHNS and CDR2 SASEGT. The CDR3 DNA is TGTGCCAGCAGTGAGGGTCGGCAGGGCTACGAGCAGTACTTC. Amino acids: CASSEGRQGYEQYF.

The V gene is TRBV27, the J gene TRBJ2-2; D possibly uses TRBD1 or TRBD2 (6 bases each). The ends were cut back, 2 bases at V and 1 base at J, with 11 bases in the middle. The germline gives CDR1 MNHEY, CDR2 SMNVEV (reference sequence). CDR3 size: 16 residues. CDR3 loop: CASSLGGGGNTGELFF. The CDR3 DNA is TGTGCCAGCAGTTTAGGTGGAGGGGGGAACACCGGGGAGCTGTTTTTT.

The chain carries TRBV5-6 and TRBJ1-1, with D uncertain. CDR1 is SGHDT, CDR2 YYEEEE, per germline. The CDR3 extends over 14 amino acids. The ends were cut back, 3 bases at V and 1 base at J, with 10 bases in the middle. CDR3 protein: CASSSAGKNTEAFF. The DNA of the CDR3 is TGTGCCAGCAGCTCCGCCGGCAAGAACACTGAAGCTTTCTTT. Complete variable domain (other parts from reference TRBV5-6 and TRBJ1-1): DAGVTQSPTHLIKTRGQQVTLRCSPKSGHDTVSWYQQALGQGPQFIFQYYEEEERQRGNFPDRFSGHQFPNYSSELNVNALLLGDSALYLCASSSAGKNTEAFFGQGTRLTVV.